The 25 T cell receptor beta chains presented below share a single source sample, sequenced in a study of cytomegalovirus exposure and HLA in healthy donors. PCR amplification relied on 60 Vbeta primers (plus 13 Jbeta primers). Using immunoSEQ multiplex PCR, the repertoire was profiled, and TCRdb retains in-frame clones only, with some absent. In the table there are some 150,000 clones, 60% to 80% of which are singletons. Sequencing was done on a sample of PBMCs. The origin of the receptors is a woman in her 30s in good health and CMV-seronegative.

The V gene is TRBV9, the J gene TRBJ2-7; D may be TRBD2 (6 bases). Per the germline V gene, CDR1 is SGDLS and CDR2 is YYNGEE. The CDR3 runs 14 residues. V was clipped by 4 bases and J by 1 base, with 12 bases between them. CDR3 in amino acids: CASSTSGTSYEQYF. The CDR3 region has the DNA TGTGCCAGCAGCACTTCCGGGACTTCCTACGAGCAGTACTTC.

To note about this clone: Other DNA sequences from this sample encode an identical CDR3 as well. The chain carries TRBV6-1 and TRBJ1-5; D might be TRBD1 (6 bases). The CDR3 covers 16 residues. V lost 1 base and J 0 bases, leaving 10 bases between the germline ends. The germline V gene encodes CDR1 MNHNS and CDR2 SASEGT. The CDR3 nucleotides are TGTGCCAGCAGTGAAGGGGGAGGGGGTAGCAATCAGCCCCAGCATTTT. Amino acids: CASSEGGGGSNQPQHF.

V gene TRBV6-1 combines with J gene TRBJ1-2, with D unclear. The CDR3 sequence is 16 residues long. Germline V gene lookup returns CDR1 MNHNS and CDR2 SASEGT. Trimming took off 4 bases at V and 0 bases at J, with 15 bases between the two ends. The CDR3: CASSVSRVSANYGYTF. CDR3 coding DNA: TGTGCCAGCAGTGTAAGCCGGGTTTCAGCTAACTATGGCTACACCTTC.

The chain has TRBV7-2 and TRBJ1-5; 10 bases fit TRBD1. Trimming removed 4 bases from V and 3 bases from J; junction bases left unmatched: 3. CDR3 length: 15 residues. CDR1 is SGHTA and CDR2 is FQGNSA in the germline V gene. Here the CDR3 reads CASSYGQGVNQPQHF. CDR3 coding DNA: TGTGCCAGCAGCTACGGACAGGGGGTCAATCAGCCCCAGCATTTT. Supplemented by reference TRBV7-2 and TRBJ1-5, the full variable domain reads GAGVSQSPSNKVTEKGKDVELRCDPISGHTALYWYRQSLGQGLEFLIYFQGNSAPDKSGLPSDRFSAERTGGSVSTLTIQRTQQEDSAVYLCASSYGQGVNQPQHFGDGTRLSIL.

In nucleotides, the CDR3 is TGTGCCAGCAGTTACGCCCCCGGGAACACTGAAGCTTTCTTT. Its protein product is CASSYAPGNTEAFF. The J gene is TRBJ1-1, the V gene TRBV6-5; D is unclear. The CDR3 is made up of 14 amino acids. With 2 bases removed from V and 1 base from J, the gap between germline ends came to 8 bases. Looked up from germline, CDR1 is MNHEY and CDR2 is SVGAGI.

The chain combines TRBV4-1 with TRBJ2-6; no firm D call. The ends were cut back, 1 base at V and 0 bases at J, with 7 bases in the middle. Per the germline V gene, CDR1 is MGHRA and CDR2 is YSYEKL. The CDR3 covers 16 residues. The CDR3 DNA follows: TGCGCCAGCAGCCAAGGACTGAGCTCTGGGGCCAACGTCCTGACTTTC. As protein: CASSQGLSSGANVLTF.

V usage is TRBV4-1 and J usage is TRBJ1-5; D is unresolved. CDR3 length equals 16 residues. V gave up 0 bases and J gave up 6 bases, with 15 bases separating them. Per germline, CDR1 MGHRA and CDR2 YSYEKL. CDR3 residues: CASSQERLRVGQPQHF. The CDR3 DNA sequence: TGCGCCAGCAGCCAAGAAAGGCTCCGGGTCGGTCAGCCCCAGCATTTT.

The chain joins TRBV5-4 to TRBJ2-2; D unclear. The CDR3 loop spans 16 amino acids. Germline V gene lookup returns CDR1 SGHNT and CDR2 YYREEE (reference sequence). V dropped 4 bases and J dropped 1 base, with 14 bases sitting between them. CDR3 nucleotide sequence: TGTGCCAGCAGCCCTCCTCAGGCTGTGAACACCGGGGAGCTGTTTTTT. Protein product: CASSPPQAVNTGELFF.

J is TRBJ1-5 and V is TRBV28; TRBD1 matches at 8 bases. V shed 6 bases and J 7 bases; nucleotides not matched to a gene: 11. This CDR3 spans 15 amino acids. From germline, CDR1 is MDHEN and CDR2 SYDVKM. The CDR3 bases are TGTGCCAGCAGGCAGGGGGCGCCCAGGGGCCAGCCCCAGCATTTT. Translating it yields CASRQGAPRGQPQHF.

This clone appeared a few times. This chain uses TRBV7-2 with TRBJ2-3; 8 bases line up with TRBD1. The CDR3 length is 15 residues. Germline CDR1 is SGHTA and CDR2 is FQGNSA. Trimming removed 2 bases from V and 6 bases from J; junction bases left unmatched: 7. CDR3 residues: CASSLWSGGSDTQYF. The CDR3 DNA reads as TGTGCCAGCAGCTTATGGTCAGGGGGCTCCGATACGCAGTATTTT. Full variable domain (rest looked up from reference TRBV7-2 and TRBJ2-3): GAGVSQSPSNKVTEKGKDVELRCDPISGHTALYWYRQSLGQGLEFLIYFQGNSAPDKSGLPSDRFSAERTGGSVSTLTIQRTQQEDSAVYLCASSLWSGGSDTQYFGPGTRLTVL.

CDR3 region: CASSPGQGVSTEAFF. The CDR3 DNA follows: TGTGCCAGCAGCCCCGGACAGGGTGTGAGCACTGAAGCTTTCTTT. The chain couples TRBV7-8 to TRBJ1-1, with TRBD1 matching 8 bases. The CDR3 totals 15 residues. Germline lookup yields CDR1 SGHVS and CDR2 FQNEAQ. Trimming removed 5 bases from V and 4 bases from J; junction bases left unmatched: 9.

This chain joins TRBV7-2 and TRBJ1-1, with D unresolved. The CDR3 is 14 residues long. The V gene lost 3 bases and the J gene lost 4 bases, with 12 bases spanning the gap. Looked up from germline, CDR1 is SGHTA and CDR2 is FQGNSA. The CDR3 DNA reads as TGTGCCAGCAGCTTGGCCCATTCGGGCACTGAAGCTTTCTTT. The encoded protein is CASSLAHSGTEAFF.

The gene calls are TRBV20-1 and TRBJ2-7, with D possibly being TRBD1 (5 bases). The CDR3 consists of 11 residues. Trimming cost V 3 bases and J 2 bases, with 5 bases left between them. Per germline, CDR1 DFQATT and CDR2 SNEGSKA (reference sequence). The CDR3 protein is CSARDTYEQYF. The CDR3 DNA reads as TGCAGTGCTAGGGACACCTACGAGCAGTACTTC.

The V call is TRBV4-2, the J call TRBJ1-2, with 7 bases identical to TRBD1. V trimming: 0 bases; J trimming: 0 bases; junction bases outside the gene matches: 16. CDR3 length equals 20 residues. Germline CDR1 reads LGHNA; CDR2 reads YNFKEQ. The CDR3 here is CASSQDGRGPGQTSNYGYTF. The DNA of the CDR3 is TGTGCCAGCAGCCAAGATGGAAGGGGGCCGGGACAGACATCTAACTATGGCTACACCTTC.

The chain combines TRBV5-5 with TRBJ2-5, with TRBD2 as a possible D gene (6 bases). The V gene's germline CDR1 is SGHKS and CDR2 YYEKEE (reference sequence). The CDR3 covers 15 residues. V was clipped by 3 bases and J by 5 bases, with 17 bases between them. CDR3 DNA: TGTGCCAGCAGCTCCTCGGGACTCTTTGGGGAGACCCAGTACTTC. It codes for CASSSSGLFGETQYF.

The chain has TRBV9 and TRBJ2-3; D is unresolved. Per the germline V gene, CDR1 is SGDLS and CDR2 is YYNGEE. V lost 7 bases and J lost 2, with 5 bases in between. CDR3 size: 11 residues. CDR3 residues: CASPHTDTQYF. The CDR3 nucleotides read TGTGCCAGCCCCCACACAGATACGCAGTATTTT.

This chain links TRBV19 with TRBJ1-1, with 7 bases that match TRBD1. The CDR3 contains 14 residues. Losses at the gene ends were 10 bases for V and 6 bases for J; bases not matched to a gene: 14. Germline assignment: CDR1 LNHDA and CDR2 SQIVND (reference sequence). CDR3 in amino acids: CATSVQGVYAEAFF. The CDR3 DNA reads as TGTGCCACCTCAGTGCAGGGGGTGTACGCTGAAGCTTTCTTT.

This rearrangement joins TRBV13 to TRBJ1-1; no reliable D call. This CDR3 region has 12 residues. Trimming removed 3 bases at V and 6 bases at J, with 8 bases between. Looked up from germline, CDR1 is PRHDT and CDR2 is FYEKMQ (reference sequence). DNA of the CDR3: TGTGCCAGCAGCTTTACCGAGGCTGAAGCTTTCTTT. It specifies CASSFTEAEAFF.

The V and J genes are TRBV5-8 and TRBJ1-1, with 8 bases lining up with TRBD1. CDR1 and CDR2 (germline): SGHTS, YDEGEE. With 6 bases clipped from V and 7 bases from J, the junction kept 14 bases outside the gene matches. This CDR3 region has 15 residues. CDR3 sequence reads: CASTTFMDRESEAFF. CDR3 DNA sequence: TGTGCCAGCACCACCTTCATGGACAGGGAGAGTGAAGCTTTCTTT. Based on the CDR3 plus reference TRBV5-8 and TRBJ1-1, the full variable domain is EAGVTQSPTHLIKTRGQQATLRCSPISGHTSVYWYQQALGLGLQFLLWYDEGEERNRGNFPPRFSGRQFPNYSSELNVNALELEDSALYLCASTTFMDRESEAFFGQGTRLTVV.

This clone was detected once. CDR3 residues: CASSPGTASYEQYF. The DNA for the CDR3 is TGTGCCAGCAGCCCGGGGACAGCCTCCTACGAGCAGTACTTC. This chain connects TRBV5-6 to TRBJ2-7, with 7 bases aligning to TRBD1. The CDR3 loop spans 14 amino acids. Germline CDR1 and CDR2: SGHDT and YYEEEE. With 4 bases clipped from V and 0 bases from J, the junction kept 4 bases outside the gene matches.

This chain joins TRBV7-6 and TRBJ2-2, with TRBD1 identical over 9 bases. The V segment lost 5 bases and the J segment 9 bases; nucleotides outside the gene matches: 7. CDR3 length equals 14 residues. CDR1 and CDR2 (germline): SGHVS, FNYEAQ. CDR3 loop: CASSTGTGSRELFF. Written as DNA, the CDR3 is TGTGCCAGCAGCACGGGGACAGGGTCTCGGGAGCTGTTTTTT.

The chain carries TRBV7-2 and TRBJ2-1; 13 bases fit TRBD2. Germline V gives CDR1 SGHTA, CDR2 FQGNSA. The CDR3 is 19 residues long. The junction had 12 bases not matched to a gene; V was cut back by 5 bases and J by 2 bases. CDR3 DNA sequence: TGTGCCAGCAGCGCCACTAGCGGGGGGGCGGGTAGGGCCTACAATGAGCAGTTCTTC. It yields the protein CASSATSGGAGRAYNEQFF.

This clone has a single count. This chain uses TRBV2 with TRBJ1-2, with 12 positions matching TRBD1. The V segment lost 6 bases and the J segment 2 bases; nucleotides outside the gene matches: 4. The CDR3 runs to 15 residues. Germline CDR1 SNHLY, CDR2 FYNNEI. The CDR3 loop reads CASRAGTGGNYGYTF. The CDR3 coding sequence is TGTGCCAGCAGGGCCGGGACAGGGGGCAACTATGGCTACACCTTC.

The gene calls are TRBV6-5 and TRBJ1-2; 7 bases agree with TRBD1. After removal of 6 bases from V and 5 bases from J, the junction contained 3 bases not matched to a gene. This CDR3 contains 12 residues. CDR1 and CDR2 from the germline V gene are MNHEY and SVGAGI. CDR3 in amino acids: CASRLRGYGYTF. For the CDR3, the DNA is TGTGCCAGCAGGCTCAGGGGGTATGGCTACACCTTC.

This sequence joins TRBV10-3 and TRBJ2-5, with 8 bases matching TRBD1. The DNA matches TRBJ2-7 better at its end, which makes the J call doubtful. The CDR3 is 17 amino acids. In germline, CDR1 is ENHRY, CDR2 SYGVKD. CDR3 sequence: CAISELGQDLPIREQYF. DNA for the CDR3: TGTGCCATCAGTGAGTTGGGACAGGATCTTCCCATACGCGAGCAGTACTTC.